The 20 T cell receptor beta chains reported below all come from one sample, sequenced in a study of TET2 disruption in CD19-targeted CAR T cells. TCRdb's table, derived via immunoSEQ multiplex PCR, lists solely in-frame clones and lacks some. The sample has under 30,000 clones. The antigens for these receptors are not known. Regarding treatment: autologous CTL019 cells: CD19 CAR with 4-1BB and CD3 zeta domains. The specimen was CD8- CAR+ T cells sorted from cultured blood T cells, collected for CD19 CAR T cell therapy. Noted subset: CD8-negative CAR-positive T cells from the infusion product. The receptors here all came from a man aged 65-85 years with chronic lymphocytic leukemia.

Regarding this clone: The CDR3 is cut off 3 residues early in the read; its end comes from the germline J gene. The chain joins TRBV6-2 or TRBV6-3 to TRBJ1-2; D ambiguous. CDR3 size: 15 residues. Germline loops: CDR1 MNHEY, CDR2 SVGEGT. Trimming stripped 0 bases from V and 3 bases from J, with 11 bases between. CDR3 protein: CASSYSAGVDYGYTF. CDR3 DNA (partial): TGTGCCAGCAGTTACTCGGCCGGGGTTGACTATGGC.

CDR3 DNA (partial): TGTGCCAGCAGTCCCCGTTTGAACACTGAA. It is translated as CASSPRLNTE. The entire CDR3 sequence reads CASSPRLNTEAFF. The chain is built from TRBV5-4 and TRBJ1-1, with D uncertain. From the germline J gene comes the end of the CDR3, since the read stops 3 residues before it. Germline CDR1 reads SGHNT; CDR2 reads YYREEE (reference sequence). CDR3 length equals 13 residues. Trimming took 5 bases from V and 0 from J, leaving 8 bases between them.

A remark on this clone: The CDR3 end falls 3 residues outside the read, so it is completed with the germline J gene. The chain recombines TRBV6-4 with TRBJ1-2, with a weak D call TRBD1 (5 bases). This CDR3 region has 17 residues. From germline, CDR1 is MRHNA and CDR2 SNTAGT. The CDR3 sequence: CASSDSSGGPSTDTYTF. Partial CDR3 DNA: TGTGCCAGCAGTGACTCTAGCGGGGGACCAAGCACAGATACC.

Details on this clone: The CDR3 goes on 3 residues after the read ends, and that part is filled in from the germline J gene. This chain connects TRBV2 to TRBJ2-7, with D maybe TRBD1 (6 bases). CDR1 SNHLY and CDR2 FYNNEI come from the germline V gene. CDR3 length equals 13 residues. V shed 3 bases and J shed 5 bases, with 11 bases lying between them. The sequenced part of the CDR3 DNA is TGTGCCAGCAGTGACAGGGGCTGGGACGAG. This sequence encodes CASSDRGWDE. The full CDR3 sequence reads CASSDRGWDEQYF.

Concerning this clone: The read ends 3 residues shy of where the CDR3 ends; the end is completed using the germline J gene. The V gene is TRBV12-3 or TRBV12-4, the J gene TRBJ2-2; the D gene is possibly TRBD2 (6 bases). CDR3 length equals 13 residues. V dropped 4 bases and J dropped 4 bases, with 7 bases sitting between them. The CDR3 loop reads CASSWRGTGELFF. The DNA read from the CDR3 is TGTGCCAGCAGTTGGAGGGGCACCGGGGAG.

Remarks on this clone: The read is 3 residues too short to cover the CDR3 end, so that end is filled in from the germline J gene. The chain uses TRBV6-2 or TRBV6-3 and TRBJ1-5, with 7 nucleotides matching TRBD1. CDR3 length: 12 residues. Germline loops: CDR1 MNHEY, CDR2 SVGEGT. Trimming took 6 bases from V and 7 from J; bases not matched to a gene: 3. CDR3 residues: CASSLRGQPQHF. CDR3 bases read: TGTGCCAGCAGCCTCAGGGGGCAGCCC.

On this clone itself: An end of the junction does not agree with germline; a read error may underlie this. The CDR3 end lies 3 residues beyond the end of the read and is filled in from the germline J gene. This sample includes further DNA sequences coding for the same CDR3. The V call is TRBV5-6, the J call TRBJ1-3, with D possibly being TRBD1 (5 bases). This CDR3 is built from 13 residues. Germline V gene data show CDR1 as SGHDT and CDR2 as YYEEEE. The covered CDR3 bases are TGTGCCAGCAGCTTGGCTAGGGGAAACACT. Its protein is CASSLARGNT. Given in full, the CDR3 is CASSLARGNTIYF.

In the case of this clone: The DNA ends 3 residues before the CDR3 does, and the rest of the CDR3 is filled in from the germline J gene. The chain links TRBV7-3 to TRBJ1-2; D unresolved. Per germline, CDR1 SGHTA and CDR2 FQGTGA. CDR3 length: 16 residues. The CDR3: CASSARGLAGTDTYTF. The part of the CDR3 DNA that was read is TGTGCCAGCAGCGCCCGAGGACTAGCCGGCACAGATACC.

CDR3 residues: CASSKGQNLSPLHF. CDR3 bases read: TGTGCCAGCAGTAAGGGACAGAATCTTTCACCC. The rearrangement uses TRBV28 and TRBJ1-6; 7 positions agree with TRBD1. The read terminates 3 residues before the CDR3 end, so the remaining end is supplied by the germline J gene. This CDR3 is built from 14 residues. The germline CDR1 and CDR2 sequences are MDHEN and SYDVKM. V lost 5 bases to trimming and J lost 9 bases; unmatched junction nucleotides: 7. Complete variable domain (other parts from reference TRBV28 and TRBJ1-6): DVKVTQSSRYLVKRTGEKVFLECVQDMDHENMFWYRQDPGLGLRLIYFSYDVKMKEKGDIPEGYSVSREKKERFSLILESASTNQTSMYLCASSKGQNLSPLHFGNGTRLTVT.

A remark on this clone: Coverage ceases 3 residues before the CDR3 finishes, and the germline J gene fills in the end. V gene TRBV5-1 combines with J gene TRBJ2-1; perhaps TRBD2 as D (5 bases). Deletions cut 3 bases from V and 8 bases from J, with 18 bases between. Germline loops: CDR1 SGHRS, CDR2 YFSETQ. This CDR3 comprises 15 residues. Partial CDR3 DNA: TGCGCCAGCAGCTCAGGAACTAGACGAAGTGATGAG. This codes for CASSSGTRRSDE. The entire CDR3 reads CASSSGTRRSDEQFF.

As regards this clone: The CDR3 end is not reached by the read, which stops 3 residues before it; the germline J gene fills it in. The chain has TRBV7-3 and TRBJ1-1, with D perhaps matching TRBD1 (6 bases). CDR1 SGHTA and CDR2 FQGTGA come from the germline V gene. The CDR3 has 13 amino acids. Trimming took 6 bases from V and 1 from J, leaving 9 bases between them. CDR3 bases read: TGTGCCAGCAGGAACAGGGAGAACACTGAA. This translates into CASRNRENTE. The entire CDR3 reads CASRNRENTEAFF.

As concerns this clone: The sequence runs out 3 residues before the end of the CDR3; the remainder is reconstructed from the germline J gene. The chain employs TRBV19 and TRBJ1-5; no clear D gene. There are 14 residues in the CDR3. V lost 5 bases and J lost 5, with 13 bases in between. The germline V gene encodes CDR1 LNHDA and CDR2 SQIVND (reference sequence). The part of the CDR3 DNA that was read is TGTGCCAGTAGTGCCCCACGAAGGGATCAGCCC. Translated: CASSAPRRDQP. The whole CDR3 sequence reads CASSAPRRDQPQHF.

Points on this clone: The read falls 3 residues short of the CDR3 end, and the missing part is taken from the germline J gene. The chain links TRBV7-3 to TRBJ1-1; D is perhaps TRBD1 (5 bases). There are 13 residues in the CDR3. The germline CDR1 and CDR2 sequences are SGHTA and FQGTGA. The CDR3 reads CASSLSRQGKAFF. The part of the CDR3 DNA that was read is TGTGCCAGCAGCTTAAGTAGGCAGGGAAAA.

As for this clone: The missing CDR3 end, 3 residues past where the read stops, is filled in from the germline J gene. The V call is TRBV20-1, the J call TRBJ1-1; D gene uncertain. The CDR3 totals 13 residues. Trimming took off 6 bases at V and 3 bases at J, with 14 bases between the two ends. The V gene's germline CDR1 is DFQATT and CDR2 SNEGSKA (reference sequence). The CDR3 sequence is CSAARGRHTEAFF. CDR3 bases read: TGCAGTGCCGCCCGGGGTAGGCACACTGAA.

As concerns this clone: Read data end 3 residues before the CDR3 end; the end is taken from the germline J gene. J is TRBJ1-1 and V is TRBV19; a weak D match, TRBD1 (5 bases). The CDR3 extends over 14 amino acids. V was trimmed by 4 bases and J by 1 base, leaving 10 bases between them. Per germline, CDR1 LNHDA and CDR2 SQIVND (reference sequence). The CDR3 here is CASSKGHSNTEAFF. The sequenced CDR3 bases are TGTGCCAGTAGTAAAGGACATTCGAACACTGAA.

Regarding this clone: Read coverage stops 3 residues before the CDR3 terminus; the germline J gene supplies the remainder. The chain recombines TRBV6-2 or TRBV6-3 with TRBJ1-2; 9 positions match TRBD1. Germline V lookup: CDR1 MNHEY, CDR2 SVGEGT. The CDR3 consists of 14 residues. After removal of 6 bases from V and 1 base from J, the junction contained 3 bases not matched to a gene. CDR3 in amino acids: CASRRTGDNYGYTF. The sequenced part of the CDR3 DNA is TGTGCCAGCAGAAGGACAGGGGATAACTATGGC.

As for this clone: Sequencing ends 3 residues short of the CDR3 end; the germline J gene provides the rest. The chain has TRBV29-1 and TRBJ1-1; 7 bases align to TRBD1. Germline V lookup: CDR1 SQVTM, CDR2 ANQGSEA. The V gene end was trimmed by 4 bases and the J gene end by 2 bases; junction bases not matched to a gene: 4. This CDR3 comprises 13 residues. The sequenced part of the CDR3 DNA is TGCAGCGTTGGGGGACAGTTCAACACTGAA. Its translation: CSVGGQFNTE. The whole CDR3 region reads CSVGGQFNTEAFF.

The CDR3: CASSSTGGSPYDYTF. Incomplete CDR3 DNA: TGTGCCAGCAGTTCGACAGGGGGTTCTCCCTACGAC. V is TRBV6-2 or TRBV6-3 and J is TRBJ1-2, with TRBD1 matching 9 bases. The CDR3 end falls 3 residues outside the read, so it is completed with the germline J gene. The germline V gene has CDR1 MNHEY and CDR2 SVGEGT. CDR3 size: 15 residues.

Comment on this clone: The read is 3 residues too short to cover the CDR3 end, so that end is filled in from the germline J gene. The chain uses TRBV29-1 and TRBJ2-3, with D possibly being TRBD2 (6 bases). This CDR3 has 14 amino acids. Trimming pared 7 bases from V and 4 bases from J, leaving 18 bases between. Per the germline V gene, CDR1 is SQVTM and CDR2 is ANQGSEA. The CDR3 is CSALRDFPADTQYF. CDR3 bases read: TGCAGCGCCCTTAGGGACTTCCCGGCAGATACG.

Note on this clone: The sequenced fragment ends 3 residues before the CDR3 boundary, so the rest is inferred from the germline J gene. The V and J genes are TRBV2 and TRBJ1-2; tentative D call: TRBD1 (5 bases). The CDR3 is made up of 13 amino acids. Germline assignment: CDR1 SNHLY and CDR2 FYNNEI. The covered CDR3 bases are TGTGCCAGCAGTGGTCTGGACAACTACGAC. This gives the protein CASSGLDNYD. In full, the CDR3 reads CASSGLDNYDYTF.